These 32 T cell receptor beta chains were sequenced from one sample in a study of vaccination and CD4 T cells after COVID-19. The treatment denotes: approximately 9-day PBMC culture with coronavirus spike peptide pools or control peptides (ViraFEST assay). The Oncomine TCR Beta short-read assay generated sequence data from the DNA of cultured CD4+ T cells. One entry per CDR3 protein, called by TCRdb with MiXCR from the PCR reads. The data show about 14,000 distinct CDR3 sequences, around a third seen once. Antigens of these TCRs are unknown. This sample comprised CD4+ T cells from blood, cultured in vitro, obtained after SARS-CoV-2 vaccination. The receptors stem from a human donor who had recovered from COVID-19.

This clonotype has just a few counts. The chain carries TRBV24-1 and TRBJ2-3; D perhaps matches TRBD1 (6 bases). Germline CDR1 KGHDR, CDR2 SFDVKD. The V gene lost 4 bases and the J gene lost 8 bases, with 15 bases spanning the gap. The CDR3 sequence is 14 residues long. In nucleotides, the CDR3 is TGTGCCACCAGTGACCCTTGGGGGCACGTTACGCAGTATTTT. This translates into CATSDPWGHVTQYF.

V is TRBV19 and J is TRBJ2-7, with TRBD2 identical over 7 bases. After removal of 5 bases from V and 6 bases from J, the junction contained 10 bases not matched to a gene. CDR1 LNHDA and CDR2 SQIVND come from the germline V gene (reference sequence). The length of the CDR3 is 14 residues. The CDR3 protein is CASSPRTRAGEQYF. CDR3 DNA: TGTGCCAGTAGTCCACGGACTAGAGCGGGCGAGCAGTACTTC.

This clonotype turned up a few times. The rearrangement uses TRBV21-1 and TRBJ1-5; the DNA was not compared with TRBD1, the D call given in the table. TRBV21-1 represents a pseudogene. The CDR3 runs 15 residues. The DNA of the CDR3 is TGTGCCAGCGGCAGGAAAAAGGGGAGCAATCAGCCCCAGCATTTT. Its protein is CASGRKKGSNQPQHF.

This clonotype has only a few counts. The J gene is TRBJ2-3, the V gene TRBV20-1, with TRBD2 as a possible D gene (5 bases). V lost 1 base and J 0 bases, leaving 11 bases between the germline ends. This CDR3 has 15 amino acids. The V gene's germline CDR1 is DFQATT and CDR2 SNEGSKA (reference sequence). The DNA for the CDR3 is TGCAGTGCTAGAGGAGCGGCAATTAGCACAGATACGCAGTATTTT. Encoded protein: CSARGAAISTDTQYF.

This clonotype was detected a few times. The CDR3 loop is CASRRLRSSYEQYF. The DNA for the CDR3 is TGTGCCAGCCGCCGATTACGCAGCTCCTACGAGCAGTACTTC. The chain carries TRBV7-8 and TRBJ2-7; D gene ambiguous. Between the trimmed V and J ends, which lost 8 bases and 0 bases, there was a span of 14 bases. CDR1 SGHVS and CDR2 FQNEAQ come from the germline V gene. The CDR3 is made up of 14 amino acids.

V usage is TRBV7-2 and J usage is TRBJ2-3; 9 positions agree with TRBD2. Trimming removed 7 bases from V and 5 bases from J; junction bases left unmatched: 10. From germline, CDR1 is SGHTA and CDR2 FQGNSA. CDR3 length: 15 residues. CDR3 region: CASTKGPAGGDTQYF. The CDR3 region has the DNA TGTGCCAGCACCAAAGGGCCAGCGGGAGGAGATACGCAGTATTTT.

This chain links TRBV20-1 with TRBJ1-5; 7 bases align to TRBD1. Germline assignment: CDR1 DFQATT and CDR2 SNEGSKA (reference sequence). The CDR3 totals 14 residues. Trimming took 5 bases from V and 3 from J; bases not matched to a gene: 7. In nucleotides, the CDR3 is TGCAGTGCTGTGGGACAGCGGATCAATCAGCCCCAGCATTTT. Encoded protein: CSAVGQRINQPQHF.

The rearrangement links TRBV7-6 to TRBJ2-1; D is undetermined. The CDR3 has 15 amino acids. Germline CDR1 is SGHVS and CDR2 is FNYEAQ. Trimming stripped 7 bases from V and 0 bases from J, with 13 bases between. The CDR3 loop reads CASTDLLSSYNEQFF. The CDR3 region has the DNA TGTGCCAGCACCGACTTGTTAAGCTCCTACAATGAGCAGTTCTTC.

The rearrangement joins TRBV6-5 to TRBJ1-1; D gene uncertain. The CDR3 runs to 18 residues. V lost 0 bases, J lost 0 bases, and 17 bases lay in between. CDR1 and CDR2 (germline): MNHEY, SVGAGI. The CDR3: CASSYSIFRFAMNTEAFF. The CDR3 region has the DNA TGTGCCAGCAGTTACTCGATCTTCCGGTTCGCAATGAACACTGAAGCTTTCTTT.

The CDR3 here is CASRKERGGYEQYF. In DNA, the CDR3 is TGTGCCAGCAGAAAAGAGCGGGGCGGCTACGAGCAGTACTTC. V gene TRBV6-2 or TRBV6-3 combines with J gene TRBJ2-7; 7 bases fit TRBD2. The CDR3 contains 14 residues. Unmatched junction bases numbered 8, after V lost 6 bases and J lost 3 bases. Germline-derived CDR1 and CDR2 are MNHEY and SVGEGT.

This chain connects TRBV7-9 to TRBJ1-1; tentatively, D is TRBD1 (6 bases). Germline CDR1 SEHNR, CDR2 FQNEAQ (reference sequence). The CDR3 runs to 14 residues. The V gene lost 2 bases and the J gene lost 4 bases, with 11 bases spanning the gap. The CDR3 loop is CASSLWQGITEAFF. The CDR3 nucleotides are TGTGCCAGCAGCTTATGGCAGGGGATCACTGAAGCTTTCTTT.

V usage is TRBV6-5 and J usage is TRBJ2-7; 12 nucleotides line up with TRBD1. The germline V gene encodes CDR1 MNHEY and CDR2 SVGAGI. V lost 2 bases, J lost 5 bases, and 7 bases stayed unmatched. This CDR3 is built from 16 residues. The CDR3 loop is CASSYGFGTGGDEQYF. CDR3 nucleotides: TGTGCCAGCAGTTACGGTTTTGGGACAGGGGGCGACGAGCAGTACTTC.

The chain employs TRBV18 and TRBJ2-7, with a weak D call TRBD2 (6 bases). V lost 6 bases to trimming and J lost 4 bases, with 16 bases between them. The length of the CDR3 is 14 residues. CDR1 is KGHSH and CDR2 is LQKENI in the germline V gene. The CDR3 DNA reads TGTGCCAGCTCGGGACTCGGCAAAGCATACGAGCAGTACTTC. Its translation is CASSGLGKAYEQYF.

This clonotype was seen more than once but under ten times. The chain couples TRBV7-2 to TRBJ2-5; D not resolved. CDR3 length: 13 residues. The germline CDR1 and CDR2 sequences are SGHTA and FQGNSA. Trimming removed 5 bases from V and 5 bases from J, with 12 bases in between. CDR3 bases: TGTGCCAGCAGCACCAAGACCGGGGAGACCCAGTACTTC. This encodes CASSTKTGETQYF.

The chain combines TRBV7-2 with TRBJ2-7; 10 nucleotides match TRBD2. The length of the CDR3 is 16 residues. Germline V gene sequence: CDR1 SGHTA, CDR2 FQGNSA. The trim removed 1 base at V and 4 bases at J, leaving 7 bases unmatched. CDR3 coding DNA: TGTGCCAGCAGCTTAGGGCTAGCGGGAGTGGGGTACGAGCAGTACTTC. Translated, it gives CASSLGLAGVGYEQYF.

This rearrangement joins TRBV7-3 to TRBJ2-7, with 8 positions matching TRBD1. This CDR3 comprises 13 residues. With 4 bases clipped from V and 6 bases from J, the junction kept 5 bases outside the gene matches. Germline assignment: CDR1 SGHTA and CDR2 FQGTGA. The CDR3 DNA reads as TGTGCCAGCAGCTGGACAGGGTCGGCCGAGCAGTACTTC. Translated: CASSWTGSAEQYF.

This clonotype ranks as medium-sized (0.01 to 0.1%). The chain has TRBV20-1 and TRBJ2-6, with D possibly being TRBD1 (5 bases). CDR1 is DFQATT, CDR2 SNEGSKA, per germline (reference sequence). V was trimmed by 0 bases and J by 4 bases, leaving 7 bases between them. The CDR3 extends over 14 amino acids. The CDR3 DNA reads TGCAGTGCTAGAGAAAACAGGGGGGCCAACGTCCTGACTTTC. Protein sequence: CSARENRGANVLTF.

V usage is TRBV28 and J usage is TRBJ2-7, with D possibly called TRBD1 or TRBD2 (5 bases each). This CDR3 is built from 14 residues. V gave up 7 bases and J gave up 1 base, with 14 bases separating them. CDR1 is MDHEN and CDR2 is SYDVKM in the germline V gene. The CDR3 here is CASTRRGVSYEQYF. The CDR3 coding sequence is TGTGCCAGCACCCGAAGAGGGGTATCCTACGAGCAGTACTTC.

This clonotype was recorded a few times. This sequence joins TRBV6-2 or TRBV6-3 and TRBJ2-7, with D uncertain. V dropped 4 bases and J dropped 4 bases, with 11 bases sitting between them. Germline V gene data show CDR1 as MNHEY and CDR2 as SVGEGT. CDR3 length equals 13 residues. CDR3 coding DNA: TGTGCCAGCAGTTTCCTTAGTGTTTACGAGCAGTACTTC. As protein: CASSFLSVYEQYF.

Only a few counts were recorded for this clonotype. This chain links TRBV15 with TRBJ2-5; 10 nucleotides match TRBD2. The CDR3 is 17 residues long. The germline gives CDR1 LNHNV, CDR2 YYDKDF (reference sequence). Trimming cost V 2 bases and J 6 bases; bases outside gene matches: 12. The CDR3 coding sequence is TGTGCCACCAGCAGACCCCTGGCTAGCGGGAGACCCAAGACCCAGTACTTC. This gives the protein CATSRPLASGRPKTQYF.

V is TRBV19 and J is TRBJ2-1; D is possibly TRBD1 (5 bases). In germline, CDR1 is LNHDA, CDR2 SQIVND (reference sequence). The CDR3 consists of 15 residues. Trimming left V 4 bases short and J 0 bases short, with 10 bases between. The CDR3 nucleotides read TGTGCCAGTAGTAGAGGAAGGGGCTCCTACAATGAGCAGTTCTTC. Amino acids: CASSRGRGSYNEQFF.

The rearrangement joins TRBV7-8 to TRBJ1-3; 12 bases are shared with TRBD1. The CDR3 runs 17 residues. With 5 bases clipped from V and 3 bases from J, the junction kept 8 bases outside the gene matches. CDR1 and CDR2 from the germline V gene are SGHVS and FQNEAQ. CDR3 nucleotides: TGTGCCAGCAGCCTAACCGGGACAGGGGGCTTTGGAAACACCATATATTTT. This translates into CASSLTGTGGFGNTIYF.

J is TRBJ1-5 and V is TRBV7-6; D is possibly TRBD1 (5 bases). CDR1 and CDR2 from the germline V gene are SGHVS and FNYEAQ. The CDR3 has 14 amino acids. V was clipped by 1 base and J by 5 bases, with 9 bases between them. This CDR3 reads CASSLGTLDQPQHF. The CDR3 DNA reads as TGTGCCAGCAGCTTAGGGACACTCGATCAGCCCCAGCATTTT.

The gene calls are TRBV7-9 and TRBJ1-2; D ambiguous. Germline V gives CDR1 SEHNR, CDR2 FQNEAQ (reference sequence). The CDR3 sequence is 12 residues long. The germline V and J ends were trimmed by 3 bases and 3 bases, with 5 bases remaining between them. CDR3 sequence reads: CASSFDYYGYTF. CDR3 nucleotides: TGTGCCAGCAGCTTTGATTACTATGGCTACACCTTC.

The chain uses TRBV28 and TRBJ2-3; D gene ambiguous. This CDR3 has 12 amino acids. Trimming took off 1 base at V and 6 bases at J, with 5 bases between the two ends. Germline V gene lookup returns CDR1 MDHEN and CDR2 SYDVKM. The CDR3 protein is CASSLYGDTQYF. Written as DNA, the CDR3 is TGTGCCAGCAGTTTATACGGGGATACGCAGTATTTT.

The table lists this clonotype with a few counts. The chain employs TRBV20-1 and TRBJ2-3; 11 bases align to TRBD2. CDR3 length: 15 amino acids. V shed 6 bases and J 0 bases; nucleotides not matched to a gene: 5. Germline V CDR1 and CDR2: DFQATT, SNEGSKA (reference sequence). DNA of the CDR3: TGCAGTGCCAAAGGACTAGCGGGTAGCACAGATACGCAGTATTTT. It specifies CSAKGLAGSTDTQYF.

This clonotype has a handful of counts. The chain joins TRBV27 to TRBJ2-3; 8 nucleotides match TRBD1. After removal of 6 bases from V and 3 bases from J, the junction contained 11 bases not matched to a gene. The CDR3 is made up of 16 amino acids. The germline V gene encodes CDR1 MNHEY and CDR2 SMNVEV (reference sequence). CDR3 in amino acids: CASSSQGALWTDTQYF. DNA of the CDR3: TGTGCCAGCAGCTCCCAGGGGGCGTTGTGGACAGATACGCAGTATTTT.

The chain combines TRBV18 with TRBJ2-7; D perhaps matches TRBD1 (7 bases). Trimming stripped 2 bases from V and 4 bases from J, with 12 bases between. Germline V gives CDR1 KGHSH, CDR2 LQKENI. The length of the CDR3 is 14 residues. CDR3 DNA: TGTGCCAGCTCACCAGCGGGACAGCCTTACGAGCAGTACTTC. Protein product: CASSPAGQPYEQYF.

The chain combines TRBV29-1 with TRBJ2-3; D is undetermined. V dropped 5 bases and J dropped 1 base, with 10 bases sitting between them. The CDR3 runs to 13 residues. In germline, CDR1 is SQVTM, CDR2 ANQGSEA. The CDR3 spells CSVRDTGTDTQYF. As DNA, the CDR3 is TGCAGCGTTAGAGACACTGGCACAGATACGCAGTATTTT.

This clonotype has just a few counts. The rearrangement joins TRBV20-1 to TRBJ1-5; D perhaps matches TRBD1 (5 bases). The CDR3 sequence is 14 residues long. CDR1 and CDR2 from the germline V gene are DFQATT and SNEGSKA (reference sequence). V dropped 0 bases and J dropped 2 bases, with 8 bases sitting between them. The CDR3 protein is CSARDARGNQPQHF. CDR3 DNA: TGCAGTGCTAGAGATGCCAGGGGCAATCAGCCCCAGCATTTT.

This clonotype turned up a few times. The chain combines TRBV7-2 with TRBJ2-7; TRBD2 aligns across 7 bases. CDR3 length equals 17 residues. Germline trimming cut 5 bases from V and 0 bases from J; bases unmatched to any gene: 13. CDR1 and CDR2 from the germline V gene are SGHTA and FQGNSA. The CDR3 sequence is CASSPRMGLSSSYEQYF. The CDR3 DNA is TGTGCCAGCAGCCCGAGGATGGGACTATCTAGCTCCTACGAGCAGTACTTC.

The genes are TRBV20-1 and TRBJ1-1; D unclear. V lost 5 bases and J 0 bases, leaving 7 bases between the germline ends. In germline, CDR1 is DFQATT, CDR2 SNEGSKA (reference sequence). This CDR3 spans 12 amino acids. This CDR3 is CSAGYMNTEAFF. In DNA, the CDR3 is TGCAGTGCTGGTTACATGAACACTGAAGCTTTCTTT.